These 26 T cell receptor beta chains were sequenced from one sample in a study of T cell responses to AZD1222 COVID-19 vaccine. Sequencing was performed with immunoSEQ multiplex PCR; in TCRdb, only in-frame clones are kept and a portion is missing. The sample includes about 130,000 clones, roughly 89% of them seen just once. Sequencing used peripheral blood, obtained 28 days after the second AZD1222 dose. All receptors derive from an adult who received the AZD1222 COVID-19 vaccine.

The DNA for the CDR3 is TGTGCCAGCAGCTTCGGGACGAATATTTCACCCCTCCACTTT. This codes for CASSFGTNISPLHF. This chain links TRBV9 with TRBJ1-6; the D gene is possibly TRBD1 (5 bases). V was clipped by 4 bases and J by 9 bases, with 14 bases between them. The germline V gene encodes CDR1 SGDLS and CDR2 YYNGEE. This CDR3 is 14 amino acids long.

The chain couples TRBV15 to TRBJ2-7; D could derive from TRBD1 or TRBD2 (5 bases each). The CDR3 has 15 amino acids. V was trimmed by 6 bases and J by 1 base, leaving 16 bases between them. In germline, CDR1 is LNHNV, CDR2 YYDKDF (reference sequence). The CDR3 region has the DNA TGTGCCACCAGTCTACACCGGGACCGTTCCTACGAGCAGTACTTC. Translated, it gives CATSLHRDRSYEQYF.

CDR3 in amino acids: CASTRRSGDTQYF. The CDR3 region has the DNA TGTGCCAGCACCCGGAGGTCGGGAGATACGCAGTATTTT. This chain joins TRBV2 and TRBJ2-3, with D possibly matching TRBD2 (5 bases). V was trimmed by 7 bases and J by 5 bases, leaving 13 bases between them. This CDR3 has 13 residues. CDR1 and CDR2 from the germline V gene are SNHLY and FYNNEI.

The J gene is TRBJ2-5, the V gene TRBV2, with D perhaps being TRBD1 or TRBD2 (5 bases each). V was shortened by 9 bases and J by 5 bases, with 16 bases between the two germline ends. The CDR3 is 13 amino acids. CDR1 is SNHLY and CDR2 is FYNNEI in the germline V gene. The CDR3 loop reads CASQRGRSETQYF. As DNA, the CDR3 is TGTGCCAGTCAGAGGGGTAGAAGTGAGACCCAGTACTTC.

Only one count was recorded for this clone. The rearrangement joins TRBV7-2 to TRBJ1-2; no definite D call. Trimming left V 3 bases short and J 4 bases short, with 9 bases between. The CDR3 has 13 amino acids. Germline assignment: CDR1 SGHTA and CDR2 FQGNSA. The CDR3 sequence is CASSLVNSYGYTF. CDR3 nucleotide sequence: TGTGCCAGCAGCTTGGTCAACTCCTATGGCTACACCTTC.

The J gene is TRBJ2-7, the V gene TRBV13, with D perhaps matching TRBD2 (6 bases). CDR3 length equals 14 residues. The germline gives CDR1 PRHDT, CDR2 FYEKMQ (reference sequence). Trimming shortened V by 7 bases and J by 3 bases, and 16 bases separated the two germline ends. This CDR3 reads CASNMWGLGYEQYF. The CDR3 DNA sequence: TGTGCCAGCAATATGTGGGGACTCGGCTACGAGCAGTACTTC.

J is TRBJ2-2 and V is TRBV7-2; unclear D gene. The CDR3 runs to 13 residues. Trimming took 5 bases from V and 4 from J, leaving 8 bases between them. Germline CDR1 and CDR2: SGHTA and FQGNSA. CDR3 sequence (DNA): TGTGCCAGCAGCCCAACGGGCACCGGGGAGCTGTTTTTT. Translation: CASSPTGTGELFF.

As DNA, the CDR3 is TGTGCCAGCAGTTTAGTCGGAGGGTCCGTGGGGGAAGCTTTCTTT. This gives the protein CASSLVGGSVGEAFF. The chain has TRBV28 and TRBJ1-1; D is unclear. V was cut by 2 bases and J by 8 bases, with 18 bases left in between. Germline V lookup: CDR1 MDHEN, CDR2 SYDVKM. This CDR3 has 15 amino acids.

As concerns this clone: Other DNA sequences within the sample encode an identical CDR3. The CDR3 spells CASSFSGYEQYF. The CDR3 DNA reads as TGTGCCAGCAGTTTTTCGGGCTACGAGCAGTACTTC. V usage is TRBV12-3 or TRBV12-4 and J usage is TRBJ2-7; D is unclear. The CDR3 covers 12 residues. V gave up 3 bases and J gave up 3 bases, with 6 bases separating them.

The V gene is TRBV11-3, the J gene TRBJ2-2, with 8 bases fitting TRBD1. This CDR3 is built from 14 residues. V gave up 3 bases and J gave up 3 bases; unmatched junction bases: 0. The V gene's germline CDR1 is SGHNT and CDR2 YENEEA. CDR3 in DNA: TGTGCCAGCAGCTTGGACAGGGACACCGGGGAGCTGTTTTTT. It codes for CASSLDRDTGELFF. The whole variable domain, remainder taken from reference TRBV11-3 and TRBJ2-2, is EAGVVQSPRYKIIEKKQPVAFWCNPISGHNTLYWYLQNLGQGPELLIRYENEEAVDDSQLPKDRFSAERLKGVDSTLKIQPAELGDSAVYLCASSLDRDTGELFFGEGSRLTVL.

This clone was counted a single time. The chain carries TRBV19 and TRBJ2-7; the match to TRBD2 covers 9 bases. There are 15 residues in the CDR3. V was pared by 3 bases and J by 1 base, with 4 bases of the junction left unmatched. Germline lookup yields CDR1 LNHDA and CDR2 SQIVND (reference sequence). The CDR3 DNA follows: TGTGCCAGTAGTATTATAGCGGGAGTTTCCTACGAGCAGTACTTC. Translation: CASSIIAGVSYEQYF.

The rearrangement links TRBV6-4 to TRBJ2-1; 7 bases are a match to TRBD1. This CDR3 spans 15 amino acids. Germline V lookup: CDR1 MRHNA, CDR2 SNTAGT. V trimming: 2 bases; J trimming: 5 bases; junction bases outside the gene matches: 6. DNA for the CDR3: TGTGCCAGCAGTGACACCGGGACAGTCAACAATGAGCAGTTCTTC. Protein: CASSDTGTVNNEQFF.

Points on this clone: Mismatch with germline at one junction end may stem from a read error. The V and J genes are TRBV6-5 and TRBJ1-4, with D unresolved. In germline, CDR1 is MNHEY, CDR2 SVGAGI. CDR3 length: 12 amino acids. This chain's CDR3 is CASNYLNEKLFF. The DNA for the CDR3 is TGTGCCAGCAATTACCTTAATGAAAAACTGTTTTTT.

This clone was detected only once. This sequence joins TRBV6-6 and TRBJ2-2, with 11 bases that match TRBD1. The CDR3 runs to 16 residues. CDR1 is MNHNY, CDR2 SVGAGI, per germline (reference sequence). The V segment lost 6 bases and the J segment 5 bases; nucleotides outside the gene matches: 8. The CDR3 DNA follows: TGTGCCAGCAGCCCGGGACAGGGGGTAGGGACCGGGGAGCTGTTTTTT. Amino acids: CASSPGQGVGTGELFF.

A word on this clone: In the same sample, other DNA sequences code for this CDR3. This chain connects TRBV30 to TRBJ1-3; D not certain. The CDR3 has 11 residues. Trimming removed 0 bases from V and 4 bases from J, with 1 base in between. Germline lookup yields CDR1 GTSNPN and CDR2 SVGIG (reference sequence). CDR3 in DNA: TGTGCCTGGAGTGTAGGAAACACCATATATTTT. Translating gives CAWSVGNTIYF.

This clone was recorded a few times. The chain links TRBV5-6 to TRBJ2-7; TRBD2 might be the D (6 bases). From germline, CDR1 is SGHDT and CDR2 YYEEEE. CDR3 size: 14 residues. V was pared by 4 bases and J by 0 bases, with 11 bases between. CDR3 bases: TGTGCCAGCAGCCCAGCGGGCCTCTCCTACGAGCAGTACTTC. Translating it yields CASSPAGLSYEQYF.

This chain joins TRBV28 and TRBJ2-7, with 10 nucleotides matching TRBD2. The CDR3 spans 13 residues. Trimming took 9 bases from V and 3 from J; bases not matched to a gene: 5. The germline V gene has CDR1 MDHEN and CDR2 SYDVKM. CDR3 residues: CASRLAGVYEQYF. Here the CDR3 DNA reads TGTGCCAGTCGTCTAGCGGGAGTCTACGAGCAGTACTTC.

The chain has TRBV28 and TRBJ1-4, with 8 bases aligning to TRBD1. Trimming removed 7 bases from V and 0 bases from J; junction bases left unmatched: 10. This CDR3 has 17 amino acids. Germline-derived CDR1 and CDR2 are MDHEN and SYDVKM. DNA of the CDR3: TGTGCCAGCAATCCTCTCGGGACAGGTGCAACTAATGAAAAACTGTTTTTT. Its protein product is CASNPLGTGATNEKLFF.

The rearrangement links TRBV6-5 to TRBJ2-7; possibly TRBD1 for D (6 bases). Trimming stripped 11 bases from V and 0 bases from J, with 17 bases between. This CDR3 comprises 14 residues. Germline V gene data show CDR1 as MNHEY and CDR2 as SVGAGI. CDR3 sequence (DNA): TGTGCCCGACTCCTGAGAGGGGGCTCCTACGAGCAGTACTTC. This codes for CARLLRGGSYEQYF.

The chain combines TRBV29-1 with TRBJ1-2, with D possibly being TRBD1 (6 bases). The germline CDR1 and CDR2 sequences are SQVTM and ANQGSEA. Trimming pared 4 bases from V and 4 bases from J, leaving 13 bases between. This CDR3 has 13 residues. CDR3 in amino acids: CSVGAGDSYGYTF. In nucleotides, the CDR3 is TGCAGCGTTGGGGCAGGGGATTCCTATGGCTACACCTTC.

V gene TRBV7-8 combines with J gene TRBJ2-2; 10 nucleotides line up with TRBD2. The CDR3 runs 15 residues. Germline V gives CDR1 SGHVS, CDR2 FQNEAQ. V gave up 2 bases and J gave up 8 bases; unmatched junction bases: 5. The CDR3 protein is CASSLTAGGPGELFF. CDR3 DNA: TGTGCCAGCAGCTTAACAGCGGGAGGGCCGGGGGAGCTGTTTTTT.

The genes are TRBV18 and TRBJ1-2; D is undetermined. This CDR3 is 14 amino acids long. The germline V gene encodes CDR1 KGHSH and CDR2 LQKENI. Trimming shortened V by 6 bases and J by 0 bases, and 11 bases separated the two germline ends. In nucleotides, the CDR3 is TGTGCCAGCTCCCCAAACAGCGCTAACTATGGCTACACCTTC. Residues: CASSPNSANYGYTF.

Written as DNA, the CDR3 is TGTGCCTGGAGTCCAGAGCCCGGGGAGCTGTTTTTT. Translation gives CAWSPEPGELFF. The chain uses TRBV30 and TRBJ2-2; D is unclear. Trimming removed 2 bases from V and 6 bases from J, with 7 bases in between. Per the germline V gene, CDR1 is GTSNPN and CDR2 is SVGIG (reference sequence). This CDR3 is built from 12 residues.

This clone has only one observation. V is TRBV11-3 and J is TRBJ2-1; 8 bases match TRBD2. V lost 5 bases to trimming and J lost 7 bases; unmatched junction nucleotides: 10. CDR1 is SGHNT, CDR2 YENEEA, per germline. This CDR3 comprises 15 residues. The CDR3 DNA reads TGTGCCAGCAGCGTGACTAGCGTCTTGGGTAATGAGCAGTTCTTC. Translated: CASSVTSVLGNEQFF.

The chain's CDR3 is CASSPRDSLWNTEAFF. DNA of the CDR3: TGTGCCAGCTCACCAAGAGACAGCCTTTGGAACACTGAAGCTTTCTTT. This chain connects TRBV18 to TRBJ1-1; perhaps TRBD1 as D (5 bases). The CDR3 length is 16 residues. Germline values: CDR1 KGHSH, CDR2 LQKENI. The ends were cut back, 2 bases at V and 1 base at J, with 14 bases in the middle.

This chain connects TRBV27 to TRBJ2-1, with TRBD1 matching over 7 bases. Germline V gene lookup returns CDR1 MNHEY and CDR2 SMNVEV (reference sequence). The V gene end was trimmed by 2 bases and the J gene end by 4 bases; junction bases not matched to a gene: 8. The CDR3 sequence is 16 residues long. The CDR3 is CASSLRSGGMYNEQFF. The CDR3 nucleotides are TGTGCCAGCAGTTTACGGTCAGGGGGAATGTACAATGAGCAGTTCTTC.